This T cell receptor (beta chain) was sequenced during a study of CD8+CD57+ T cells in acquired aplastic anemia. For the study at large: An average of roughly 3 ug of DNA was obtained from sorted CD4+ and CD8+ cells. In CD4+ cells, healthy donors produced an average of approximately 9.9 million reads.

With regard to this clonotype: No antigen is known for it.

General study points: CD8+ Simpson's diversity in patients was not significantly different from that in controls. Sharing between patients and controls was observed for roughly 29 CD8+ CDR3 sequences.

Profiling that covered TCR beta VDJ and CDR3 relied on genomic DNA as its template. TCRdb re-called the reads with MiXCR, one entry per CDR3 protein. The repertoire has about 160,000 distinct CDR3 sequences, around 45% of them found once; the top ten carry 1.1%. Sample: sorted CD4+, CD8+, or CD8+CD57+ T cells (not recorded which) from PBMCs. The source of this sequence is a human donor in good health.

In DNA, the CDR3 is TGTGCCAGCAGCCCCCTGGGACCCTACGAGCAGTACTTC. It codes for CASSPLGPYEQYF. The genes are TRBV7-9 and TRBJ2-7; D could derive from TRBD1 or TRBD2 (5 bases each). The germline V gene encodes CDR1 SEHNR and CDR2 FQNEAQ (reference sequence). This CDR3 spans 13 amino acids. Trimming removed 5 bases from V and 2 bases from J, with 10 bases in between.